The clone carrying this T cell receptor beta chain was seen more than once but under ten times. Antigen: not known. Sorting that relied on CD45RO/CCR7/CD25/CD127/CD95/CD27 yielded CD4+ naive, central memory, regulatory and stem cell-like memory cells. What was sequenced were expressed TCRB transcripts, since all of the isolated RNA had been reverse transcribed. The repertoire was sequenced with immunoSEQ multiplex PCR; TCRdb's copy has only in-frame clones and lacks some. The profile shows a few hundred thousand clones, over 8.5% of them singletons. The data derive from a study of beta chain features in type 1 diabetes. General study results and limits: In all four CD4+ subsets, TCRB CDR3 length was significantly, moderately reduced in type 1 diabetes.

V lost 5 bases and J lost 0, with 8 bases in between. The CDR3 is 15 residues long. The germline CDR1 and CDR2 sequences are MNHEY and SVGAGI. This sequence originates from a man in his thirties or forties with type 1 diabetes. Sample: central memory CD4+ T cells from blood. The J gene is TRBJ2-6, the V gene TRBV6-5; no reliable D call. CDR3 amino acids: CASSATVSGANVLTF. DNA of the CDR3: TGTGCCAGCAGTGCAACCGTCTCTGGGGCCAACGTCCTGACTTTC.